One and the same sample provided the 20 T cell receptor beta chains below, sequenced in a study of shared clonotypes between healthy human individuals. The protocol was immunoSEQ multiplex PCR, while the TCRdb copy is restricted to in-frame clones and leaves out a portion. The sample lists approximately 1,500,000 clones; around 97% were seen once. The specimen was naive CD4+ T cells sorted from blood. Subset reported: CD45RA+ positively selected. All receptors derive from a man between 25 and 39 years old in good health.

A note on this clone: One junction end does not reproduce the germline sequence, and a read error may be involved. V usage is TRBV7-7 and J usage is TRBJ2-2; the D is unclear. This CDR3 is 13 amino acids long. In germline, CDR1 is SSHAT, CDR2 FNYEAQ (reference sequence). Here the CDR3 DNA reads TGTGCTAGCAGCCCTCTATACACCGGGGAGCTGTTTTTT. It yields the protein CASSPLYTGELFF.

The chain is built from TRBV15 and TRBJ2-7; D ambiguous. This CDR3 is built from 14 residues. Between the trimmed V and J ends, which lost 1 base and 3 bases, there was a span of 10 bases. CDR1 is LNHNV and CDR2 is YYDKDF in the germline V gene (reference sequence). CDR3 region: CATSRVGRSYEQYF. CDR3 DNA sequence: TGTGCCACCAGCAGAGTTGGTAGGAGCTACGAGCAGTACTTC.

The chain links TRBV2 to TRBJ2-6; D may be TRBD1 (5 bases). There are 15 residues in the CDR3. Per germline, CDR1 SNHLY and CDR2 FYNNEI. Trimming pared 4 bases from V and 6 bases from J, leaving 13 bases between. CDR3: CASSAVTASANVLTF. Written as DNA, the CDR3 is TGTGCCAGCAGTGCGGTGACAGCGTCGGCCAACGTCCTGACTTTC. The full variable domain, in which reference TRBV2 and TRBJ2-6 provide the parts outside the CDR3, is EPEVTQTPSHQVTQMGQEVILRCVPISNHLYFYWYRQILGQKVEFLVSFYNNEISEKSEIFDDQFSVERPDGSNFTLKIRSTKLEDSAMYFCASSAVTASANVLTFGAGSRLTVL.

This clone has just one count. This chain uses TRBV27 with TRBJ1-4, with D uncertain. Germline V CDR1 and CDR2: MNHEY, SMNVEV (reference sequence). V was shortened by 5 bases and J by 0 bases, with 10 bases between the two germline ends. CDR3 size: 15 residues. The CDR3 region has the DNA TGTGCCAGCAGTATCGACGCTGCAACTAATGAAAAACTGTTTTTT. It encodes CASSIDAATNEKLFF.

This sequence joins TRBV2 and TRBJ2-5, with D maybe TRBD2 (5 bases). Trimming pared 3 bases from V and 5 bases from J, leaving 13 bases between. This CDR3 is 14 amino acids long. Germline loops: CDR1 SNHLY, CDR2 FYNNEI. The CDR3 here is CASSDPAGGETQYF. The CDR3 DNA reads TGTGCCAGCAGTGATCCCGCAGGCGGGGAGACCCAGTACTTC.

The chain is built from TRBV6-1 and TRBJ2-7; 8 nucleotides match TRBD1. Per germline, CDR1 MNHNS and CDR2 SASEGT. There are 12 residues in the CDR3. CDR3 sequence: CSSEGQEAEQYF. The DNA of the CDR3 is TGTTCAAGCGAGGGACAGGAGGCCGAGCAGTACTTC.

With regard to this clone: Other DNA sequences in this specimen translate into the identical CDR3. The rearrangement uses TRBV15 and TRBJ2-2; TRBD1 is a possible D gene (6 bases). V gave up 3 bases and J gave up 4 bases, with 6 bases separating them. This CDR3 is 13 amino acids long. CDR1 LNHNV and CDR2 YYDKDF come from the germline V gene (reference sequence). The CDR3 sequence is CATSRDSTGELFF. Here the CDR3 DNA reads TGTGCCACCAGCAGGGACAGCACCGGGGAGCTGTTTTTT. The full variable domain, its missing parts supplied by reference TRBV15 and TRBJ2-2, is DAMVIQNPRYQVTQFGKPVTLSCSQTLNHNVMYWYQQKSSQAPKLLFHYYDKDFNNEADTPDNFQSRRPNTSFCFLDIRSPGLGDTAMYLCATSRDSTGELFFGEGSRLTVL.

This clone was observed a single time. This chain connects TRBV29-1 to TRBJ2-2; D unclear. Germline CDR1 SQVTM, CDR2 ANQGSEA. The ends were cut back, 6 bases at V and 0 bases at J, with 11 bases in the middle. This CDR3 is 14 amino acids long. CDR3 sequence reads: CSVEYVPNTGELFF. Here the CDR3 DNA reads TGCAGCGTGGAGTATGTGCCGAACACCGGGGAGCTGTTTTTT.

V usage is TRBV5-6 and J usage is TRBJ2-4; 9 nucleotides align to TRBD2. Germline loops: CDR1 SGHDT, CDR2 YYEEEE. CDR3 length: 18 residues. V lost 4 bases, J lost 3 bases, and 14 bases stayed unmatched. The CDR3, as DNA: TGTGCCAGCAGCCTGAGACTAGCGGTTTGGGTAGACAAAAACATTCAGTACTTC. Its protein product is CASSLRLAVWVDKNIQYF.

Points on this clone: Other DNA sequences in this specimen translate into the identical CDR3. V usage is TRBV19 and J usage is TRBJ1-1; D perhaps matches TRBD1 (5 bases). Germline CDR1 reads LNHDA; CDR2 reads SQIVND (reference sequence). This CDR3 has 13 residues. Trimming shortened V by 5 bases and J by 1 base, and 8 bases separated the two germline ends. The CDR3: CASSSTANTEAFF. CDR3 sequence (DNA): TGTGCCAGTAGTTCGACAGCGAACACTGAAGCTTTCTTT.

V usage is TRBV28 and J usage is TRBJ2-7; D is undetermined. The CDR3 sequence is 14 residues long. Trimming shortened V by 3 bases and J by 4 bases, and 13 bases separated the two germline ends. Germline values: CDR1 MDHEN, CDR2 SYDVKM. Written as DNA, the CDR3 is TGTGCCAGCAGTTTGGTTGCAACTTCATACGAGCAGTACTTC. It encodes CASSLVATSYEQYF.

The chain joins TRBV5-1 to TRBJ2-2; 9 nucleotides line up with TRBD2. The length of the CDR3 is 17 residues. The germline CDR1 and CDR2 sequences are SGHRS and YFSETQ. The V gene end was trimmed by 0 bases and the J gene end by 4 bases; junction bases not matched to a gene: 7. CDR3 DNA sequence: TGCGCCAGCAGCTTGGGTAGCGGGAGCTCTGTCACCGGGGAGCTGTTTTTT. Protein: CASSLGSGSSVTGELFF.

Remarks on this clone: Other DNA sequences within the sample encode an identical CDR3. CDR3 region: CASSLGTSGYNEQFF. The CDR3 DNA reads as TGCGCCAGCAGCTTGGGGACTAGCGGATACAATGAGCAGTTCTTC. The J gene is TRBJ2-1, the V gene TRBV5-1; TRBD2 matches at 10 bases. Trimming removed 0 bases from V and 4 bases from J; junction bases left unmatched: 1. Per germline, CDR1 SGHRS and CDR2 YFSETQ. The CDR3 totals 15 residues.

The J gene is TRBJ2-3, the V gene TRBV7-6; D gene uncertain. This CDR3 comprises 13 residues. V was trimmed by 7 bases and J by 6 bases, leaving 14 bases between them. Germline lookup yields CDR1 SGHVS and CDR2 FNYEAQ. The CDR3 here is CASKAGVLDTQYF. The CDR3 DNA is TGTGCCAGCAAGGCTGGGGTGCTGGATACGCAGTATTTT.

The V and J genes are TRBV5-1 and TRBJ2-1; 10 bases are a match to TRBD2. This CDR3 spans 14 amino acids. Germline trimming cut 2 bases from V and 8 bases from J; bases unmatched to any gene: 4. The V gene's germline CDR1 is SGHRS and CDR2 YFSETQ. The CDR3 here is CASSFSGRSYEQFF. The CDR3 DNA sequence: TGCGCCAGCAGCTTTAGCGGGAGGAGCTATGAGCAGTTCTTC.

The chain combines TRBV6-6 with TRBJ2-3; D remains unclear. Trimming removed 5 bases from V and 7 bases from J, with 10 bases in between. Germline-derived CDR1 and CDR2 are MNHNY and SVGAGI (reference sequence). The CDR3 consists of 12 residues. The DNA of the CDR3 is TGTGCCAGCAGTCCCGGCCTCTATACGCAGTATTTT. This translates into CASSPGLYTQYF.

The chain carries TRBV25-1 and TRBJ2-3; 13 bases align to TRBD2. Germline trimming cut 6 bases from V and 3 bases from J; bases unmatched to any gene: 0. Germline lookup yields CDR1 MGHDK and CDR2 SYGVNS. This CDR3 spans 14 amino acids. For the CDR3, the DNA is TGTGCCAGCAGACTAGCGGGAGGGACAGATACGCAGTATTTT. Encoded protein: CASRLAGGTDTQYF.

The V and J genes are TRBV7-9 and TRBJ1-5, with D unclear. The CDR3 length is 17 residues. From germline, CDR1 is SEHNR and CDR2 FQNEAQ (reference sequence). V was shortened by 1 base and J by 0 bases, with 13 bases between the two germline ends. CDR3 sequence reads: CASSLVGNRNSNQPQHF. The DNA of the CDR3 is TGTGCCAGCAGCTTAGTTGGCAATCGAAATAGCAATCAGCCCCAGCATTTT.

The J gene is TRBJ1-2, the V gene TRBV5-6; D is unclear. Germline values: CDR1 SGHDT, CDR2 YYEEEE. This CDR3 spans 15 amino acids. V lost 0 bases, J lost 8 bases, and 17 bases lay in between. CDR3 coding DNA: TGTGCCAGCAGCTTGGAAGGGCCCCCCGGCCGCGGCTACACCTTC. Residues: CASSLEGPPGRGYTF. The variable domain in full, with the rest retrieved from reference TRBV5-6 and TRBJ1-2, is DAGVTQSPTHLIKTRGQQVTLRCSPKSGHDTVSWYQQALGQGPQFIFQYYEEEERQRGNFPDRFSGHQFPNYSSELNVNALLLGDSALYLCASSLEGPPGRGYTFGSGTRLTVV.

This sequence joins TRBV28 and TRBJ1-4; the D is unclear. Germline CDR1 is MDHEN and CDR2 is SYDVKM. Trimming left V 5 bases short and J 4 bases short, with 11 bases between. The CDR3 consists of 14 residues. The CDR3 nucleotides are TGTGCCAGCAGTCCCCGGAACCGTAATGAAAAACTGTTTTTT. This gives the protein CASSPRNRNEKLFF. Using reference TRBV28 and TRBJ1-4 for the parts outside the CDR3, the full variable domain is DVKVTQSSRYLVKRTGEKVFLECVQDMDHENMFWYRQDPGLGLRLIYFSYDVKMKEKGDIPEGYSVSREKKERFSLILESASTNQTSMYLCASSPRNRNEKLFFGSGTQLSVL.